The rows below give T cell receptor beta chains drawn from one sample of a study of control samples from healthy donors and cancer patients. The repertoire was sequenced with immunoSEQ multiplex PCR; TCRdb's copy has only in-frame clones and lacks some. The repertoire includes some 80,000 clones, 80% to 95% of them detected once, and about 5% sits in the top ten. The sample was blood. The receptors stem from a woman aged 60-70 years in good health. CDR3s include the opening cysteine and the closing phenylalanine or tryptophan.

TRBV4-1	TRBJ1-2	CASSQVSADYGYTF
TRBV6-5	TRBJ1-3	CASSLGTGGNTIYF
TRBV28	TRBJ2-7	CASSFRSLSSYEQYF
TRBV10-3	TRBJ1-6	CAISESGQENSPLHF
TRBV18	TRBJ1-2	CASSDGGFNYGYTF
TRBV19	TRBJ2-7	CASSMVTGSSYEQYF
TRBV4-1	TRBJ1-2	CASSQGRDRGYNYGYTF
TRBV6-5	TRBJ1-2	CASTRTGGGYTF
TRBV10-3	TRBJ2-2	CAIRPGQGVNTGELFF
TRBV4-3	TRBJ2-3	CASSQEASRTSTDTQYF
TRBV24-1	TRBJ2-1	CATQPGHTYNEQFF
TRBV7-2	TRBJ2-6	CASSLVNSGANVLTF
TRBV4-1	TRBJ1-3	CASSQSWGNTIYF
TRBV27	TRBJ1-1	CASSLGTTEAFF
TRBV30	TRBJ1-1	CAWSRLQGDPEAFF
TRBV18	TRBJ1-1	CASSPIGSAGLFF
TRBV5-4	TRBJ1-2	CASSLGGKGYGYTF
TRBV5-1	TRBJ1-1	CASSPGTGRTEAFF
TRBV30	TRBJ1-1	CAWSVVPSHEAFF
TRBV24-1	TRBJ2-3	CATSDAGLADDTQYF
TRBV20-1	TRBJ1-6	CSANDRSSYNSPLHF
TRBV28	TRBJ1-3	CASRKGTNSGNTIYF
TRBV4-1	TRBJ2-3	CASSQGTSGSTDTQYF
TRBV4-1	TRBJ2-1	CASSQSGTLSSYNEQFF
TRBV9	TRBJ2-3	CASSMGLAGGGDTQYF
TRBV28	TRBJ1-1	CASSLGQGPEAFF
TRBV12-3/TRBV12-4	TRBJ1-2	CASSLGNYGYTF
TRBV7-8	TRBJ2-1	CASRLAGGGEQFF
TRBV23-1	TRBJ1-5	CASQRQGGIPPNQPQHF
TRBV19	TRBJ1-5	CASSWTSLAGNQPQHF
TRBV18	TRBJ1-3	CASSPPSYSGNTIYF
TRBV6-5	TRBJ2-1	CASRRTASFNEQFF
TRBV24-1	TRBJ2-3	CATSEGSTDTQYF
TRBV6-1	TRBJ2-7	CASSEARGKYF
TRBV6-5	TRBJ1-3	CASSRGPAVGNTIYF
TRBV18	TRBJ1-4	CASSPGTATGAPNEKLFF
TRBV29-1	TRBJ2-1	CSAQGSSYNEQFF
TRBV2	TRBJ2-7	CASSWNRAGYEQYF
TRBV2	TRBJ2-3	CASSRARGGTDTQYF
TRBV28	TRBJ2-1	CASSLSSGGDEQFF
TRBV2	TRBJ1-4	CASSDTRGIFEKLFF
TRBV29-1	TRBJ1-5	CSVGYLNQPQHF
TRBV6-2/TRBV6-3	TRBJ2-7	CASSQEGRGTYEQYF
TRBV19	TRBJ2-3	CASRTSGLTDTQYF
TRBV5-1	TRBJ1-2	CASSLDQGRQYGYTF
TRBV5-5	TRBJ2-1	CASSDLAGGLYNEQFF
TRBV18	TRBJ2-1	CASSPPGGTNEQFF
TRBV29-1	TRBJ2-1	CSVEGEAGYNEQFF
TRBV10-3	TRBJ2-1	CAIRGTSVNEQFF
TRBV6-1	TRBJ2-2	CASSEAAKGYTGELFF
TRBV5-5	TRBJ2-6	CASRPTASWANVLTF
TRBV19	TRBJ1-1	CASSIGPIAGGSRTEAFF